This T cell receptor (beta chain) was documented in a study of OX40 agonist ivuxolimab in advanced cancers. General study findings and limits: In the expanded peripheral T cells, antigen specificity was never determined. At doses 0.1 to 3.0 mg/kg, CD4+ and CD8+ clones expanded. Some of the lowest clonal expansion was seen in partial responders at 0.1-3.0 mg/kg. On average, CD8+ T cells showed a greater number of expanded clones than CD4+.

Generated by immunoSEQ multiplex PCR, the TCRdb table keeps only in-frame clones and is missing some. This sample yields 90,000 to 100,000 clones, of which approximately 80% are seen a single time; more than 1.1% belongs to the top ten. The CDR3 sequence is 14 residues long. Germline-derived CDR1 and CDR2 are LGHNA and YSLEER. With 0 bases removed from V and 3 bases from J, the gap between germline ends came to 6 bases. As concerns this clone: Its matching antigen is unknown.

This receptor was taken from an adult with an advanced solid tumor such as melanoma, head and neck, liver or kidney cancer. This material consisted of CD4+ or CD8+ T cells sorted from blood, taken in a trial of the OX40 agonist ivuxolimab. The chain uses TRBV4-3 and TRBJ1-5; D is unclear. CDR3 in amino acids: CASSQEGYNQPQHF. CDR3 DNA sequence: TGCGCCAGCAGCCAAGAAGGTTACAATCAGCCCCAGCATTTT.